This T cell receptor (beta chain) originates from a study of OX40 agonist ivuxolimab in advanced cancers. Study overall: Patients got intravenous ivuxolimab at 0.01 to 10 mg/kg every 2 weeks.

Germline V gene lookup returns CDR1 SGHTA and CDR2 FQGNSA. V dropped 1 base and J dropped 3 bases, with 12 bases sitting between them. The CDR3 has 15 amino acids. The assay was immunoSEQ multiplex PCR, and TCRdb's table has in-frame clones only and misses some. The table shows some 150,000 clones, with roughly nine tenths occurring only once. Blood sampling was done at baseline, cycle 4 day 1, and cycle 7 day 1. About this clone: Its specificity is not known.

Study conclusions and caveats: The study observed clonal expansion of CD4+ and CD8+ blood T cells by week 6 at 0.1 to 3.0 mg/kg. The study did not work out the antigen specificity of the expanded peripheral T cells.

This material consisted of CD4+ or CD8+ T cells sorted from blood, taken in a trial of the OX40 agonist ivuxolimab. The V and J genes are TRBV7-2 and TRBJ1-1; the D gene is possibly TRBD1 (6 bases). The TCR sequence derives from an adult with an advanced solid tumor such as melanoma, head and neck, liver or kidney cancer. The CDR3 loop reads CASSLEQGWYTEAFF. CDR3 coding DNA: TGTGCCAGCAGCTTAGAACAGGGTTGGTACACTGAAGCTTTCTTT.